The rows below give T cell receptor beta chains drawn from one sample of a study of a mutant IDH1 vaccine in newly diagnosed glioma. No cognate antigen is known for these TCRs. TCRdb keeps only in-frame clones here, not all; method: immunoSEQ multiplex PCR. Of approximately 84,000 clones in the sample, over 75% were seen once. The specimen comprised PBMCs, sampled from a glioma patient whose treatment included an IDH1 peptide vaccine. These receptors all come from a middle-aged man with glioma. Each CDR3 is given with its conserved first and last residue. The D gene is left open where the match is weak. The size of a clone is reported for some rows only, either as once, few or many, or as a class for expanded clones.

>-|-|TRBJ2-7|TRBV5-4
CASSLQSSYEQYF
TGTGCCAGCAGCTTACAATCCTCCTACGAGCAGTACTTC
>-|-|TRBJ2-6|TRBV11-2
CASSFDSGANVLTF
TGTGCCAGCAGTTTTGACTCTGGGGCCAACGTCCTGACTTTC
>TRBD1|few|TRBJ1-1|TRBV6-5
CASRPDRATNTEAFF
TGTGCCAGCAGGCCGGACAGGGCGACGAACACTGAAGCTTTCTTT
>-|-|TRBJ1-2|TRBV30
CAWRNYGYTF
TGTGCCTGGAGGAACTATGGCTACACCTTC
>-|-|TRBJ2-7|TRBV6-4
CASSEEAGAYEQYF
TGTGCCAGCAGTGAAGAGGCAGGGGCCTACGAGCAGTACTTC
>-|-|TRBJ2-3|TRBV6-5
CASSSPLEADTQYF
TGTGCCAGCAGTTCCCCCCTGGAGGCAGATACGCAGTATTTT
>-|-|TRBJ1-5|TRBV27
CASSPLGAQQPQHF
TGTGCCAGCAGCCCCCTGGGGGCACAGCAGCCCCAGCATTTT
>TRBD2|once|TRBJ2-7|TRBV30
CAWGSGGGYEQYF
TGTGCCTGGGGATCTGGGGGGGGCTACGAGCAGTACTTC
>-|-|TRBJ1-2|TRBV7-9
CASSLGVATGTYGYTF
TGTGCCAGCAGCTTAGGGGTCGCGACGGGGACATATGGCTACACCTTC
>-|medium-sized|TRBJ2-7|TRBV6-1
CASSTGMPGEQYF
TGTGCCAGCAGTACCGGGATGCCGGGGGAGCAGTACTTC
>TRBD1|-|TRBJ1-1|TRBV7-8
CASSRDRGRDTEAFF
TGTGCCAGCAGCCGGGACAGGGGAAGGGACACTGAAGCTTTCTTT
>TRBD2|-|TRBJ2-1|TRBV5-1
CASSPIGGNEQFF
TGCGCCAGCAGCCCCATCGGGGGGAATGAGCAGTTCTTC
>-|once|TRBJ2-5|TRBV18
CASSPRGNLETQYF
TGTGCCAGCTCACCCCGGGGCAACCTAGAGACCCAGTACTTC
>-|-|TRBJ2-7|TRBV7-9
CASSLDPYEQYF
TGTGCCAGCAGCTTAGACCCCTACGAGCAGTACTTC
>TRBD1|-|TRBJ1-4|TRBV2
CASRQNGQGYEKLFF
TGTGCCAGCAGGCAAAACGGACAGGGCTATGAAAAACTGTTTTTT
>-|few|TRBJ1-6|TRBV7-2
CASPQYNSPLHF
TGTGCCAGCCCCCAGTATAATTCACCCCTCCACTTT
>-|-|TRBJ1-2|TRBV7-9
CASSLGGGRGLYGYTF
TGTGCCAGCAGCTTAGGCGGAGGGAGGGGTTTATATGGCTACACCTTC
>-|-|TRBJ1-1|TRBV25-1
CASGPHDTEAFF
TGTGCCAGCGGTCCTCACGACACTGAAGCTTTCTTT
>-|-|TRBJ1-5|TRBV6-4
CASSDSWGIQPQHF
TGTGCCAGCAGTGACTCGTGGGGGATTCAGCCCCAGCATTTT
>TRBD1|-|TRBJ1-4|TRBV9
CASSVVGDRVIFATNEKLFF
TGTGCCAGCAGCGTAGTAGGGGACAGGGTAATTTTTGCAACTAATGAAAAACTGTTTTTT
>TRBD2|-|TRBJ2-5|TRBV5-1
CASSKNSGIGETQYF
TGCGCCAGCAGCAAAAATAGCGGGATAGGAGAGACCCAGTACTTC
>-|-|TRBJ1-5|TRBV10-3
CAIGYGDQPQHF
TGTGCCATCGGGTACGGGGATCAGCCCCAGCATTTT
>-|-|TRBJ1-2|TRBV7-2
CASSSDAWGRSYGYTF
TGTGCCAGCAGCTCCGACGCGTGGGGGCGCAGCTATGGCTACACCTTC
>-|-|TRBJ1-2|TRBV12-2
CARTGGGYGYTF
TGTGCAAGGACAGGGGGAGGCTATGGCTACACCTTC
>-|-|TRBJ1-4|TRBV21-1
CASTDNGGASNEKLFF
TGTGCCAGCACCGATAATGGAGGGGCGTCAAATGAAAAACTGTTTTTT
>-|-|TRBJ2-4|TRBV14
CASSHGGGQYF
TGTGCCAGCAGCCACGGAGGGGGGCAGTACTTC
>-|few|TRBJ1-1|TRBV18
CASSPTTGSLGNTEAFF
TGTGCCAGCTCACCAACTACAGGGTCCTTAGGCAACACTGAAGCTTTCTTT
>TRBD1|few|TRBJ2-2|TRBV28
CASSRFGTGHTGELFF
TGTGCCAGCAGTCGATTCGGGACAGGGCATACCGGGGAGCTGTTTTTT
>-|few|TRBJ1-4|TRBV7-7
CASSPDGSPNEKLFF
TGTGCTAGCAGCCCGGACGGCAGCCCTAATGAAAAACTGTTTTTT
>TRBD2|-|TRBJ2-1|TRBV6-5
CASSYRLAGGGNEQFF
TGTGCCAGCAGTTACAGGCTAGCGGGGGGGGGTAATGAGCAGTTCTTC
>TRBD1|few|TRBJ1-4|TRBV9
CASSVEGGGTNEKLFF
TGTGCCAGCAGCGTAGAAGGGGGCGGGACTAATGAAAAACTGTTTTTT
>TRBD1|-|TRBJ2-3|TRBV5-6
CASSPRGRGSDTQYF
TGTGCCAGCAGCCCGAGGGGGCGTGGATCAGATACGCAGTATTTT
>TRBD2|-|TRBJ2-1|TRBV7-6
CASSSLRVREFHNEQFF
TGTGCCAGCAGCTCGCTTAGGGTGCGGGAGTTCCACAATGAGCAGTTCTTC
>-|-|TRBJ1-3|TRBV5-6
CASSFAYSGNTIYF
TGTGCCAGCAGCTTCGCGTATAGTGGAAACACCATATATTTT
>TRBD1|-|TRBJ2-7|TRBV6-6
CASRTGNYEQYF
TGTGCCAGCAGGACAGGGAACTACGAGCAGTACTTC
>TRBD1|-|TRBJ2-7|TRBV5-4
CASSPEPGQNPYEQYF
TGTGCCAGCAGCCCCGAGCCGGGACAGAACCCCTACGAGCAGTACTTC
>TRBD2|-|TRBJ2-1|TRBV7-2
CASSLSHTSGFEQFF
TGTGCCAGCAGCTTAAGTCACACTAGCGGCTTTGAGCAGTTCTTC
>TRBD2|-|TRBJ2-3|TRBV28
CASSRQRGVTDTQYF
TGTGCCAGCAGTCGGCAGCGGGGGGTCACAGATACGCAGTATTTT
>-|-|TRBJ2-2|TRBV4-1
CASSQEWAGELFF
TGCGCCAGCAGCCAAGAATGGGCCGGGGAGCTGTTTTTT
>-|-|TRBJ2-2|TRBV30
CAWSYHTGELFF
TGTGCCTGGAGTTACCACACCGGGGAGCTGTTTTTT
>TRBD1|few|TRBJ1-5|TRBV6-5
CASWTGGPQPQHF
TGTGCCAGCTGGACAGGGGGCCCTCAGCCCCAGCATTTT
>TRBD1|-|TRBJ2-5|TRBV19
CASSLGQTAQETQYF
TGTGCCAGTAGCCTGGGACAGACAGCACAAGAGACCCAGTACTTC
>TRBD2|-|TRBJ2-1|TRBV7-2
CASSSGTSGWSSYNEQFF
TGTGCCAGCAGCTCCGGGACTAGCGGGTGGAGCTCCTACAATGAGCAGTTCTTC